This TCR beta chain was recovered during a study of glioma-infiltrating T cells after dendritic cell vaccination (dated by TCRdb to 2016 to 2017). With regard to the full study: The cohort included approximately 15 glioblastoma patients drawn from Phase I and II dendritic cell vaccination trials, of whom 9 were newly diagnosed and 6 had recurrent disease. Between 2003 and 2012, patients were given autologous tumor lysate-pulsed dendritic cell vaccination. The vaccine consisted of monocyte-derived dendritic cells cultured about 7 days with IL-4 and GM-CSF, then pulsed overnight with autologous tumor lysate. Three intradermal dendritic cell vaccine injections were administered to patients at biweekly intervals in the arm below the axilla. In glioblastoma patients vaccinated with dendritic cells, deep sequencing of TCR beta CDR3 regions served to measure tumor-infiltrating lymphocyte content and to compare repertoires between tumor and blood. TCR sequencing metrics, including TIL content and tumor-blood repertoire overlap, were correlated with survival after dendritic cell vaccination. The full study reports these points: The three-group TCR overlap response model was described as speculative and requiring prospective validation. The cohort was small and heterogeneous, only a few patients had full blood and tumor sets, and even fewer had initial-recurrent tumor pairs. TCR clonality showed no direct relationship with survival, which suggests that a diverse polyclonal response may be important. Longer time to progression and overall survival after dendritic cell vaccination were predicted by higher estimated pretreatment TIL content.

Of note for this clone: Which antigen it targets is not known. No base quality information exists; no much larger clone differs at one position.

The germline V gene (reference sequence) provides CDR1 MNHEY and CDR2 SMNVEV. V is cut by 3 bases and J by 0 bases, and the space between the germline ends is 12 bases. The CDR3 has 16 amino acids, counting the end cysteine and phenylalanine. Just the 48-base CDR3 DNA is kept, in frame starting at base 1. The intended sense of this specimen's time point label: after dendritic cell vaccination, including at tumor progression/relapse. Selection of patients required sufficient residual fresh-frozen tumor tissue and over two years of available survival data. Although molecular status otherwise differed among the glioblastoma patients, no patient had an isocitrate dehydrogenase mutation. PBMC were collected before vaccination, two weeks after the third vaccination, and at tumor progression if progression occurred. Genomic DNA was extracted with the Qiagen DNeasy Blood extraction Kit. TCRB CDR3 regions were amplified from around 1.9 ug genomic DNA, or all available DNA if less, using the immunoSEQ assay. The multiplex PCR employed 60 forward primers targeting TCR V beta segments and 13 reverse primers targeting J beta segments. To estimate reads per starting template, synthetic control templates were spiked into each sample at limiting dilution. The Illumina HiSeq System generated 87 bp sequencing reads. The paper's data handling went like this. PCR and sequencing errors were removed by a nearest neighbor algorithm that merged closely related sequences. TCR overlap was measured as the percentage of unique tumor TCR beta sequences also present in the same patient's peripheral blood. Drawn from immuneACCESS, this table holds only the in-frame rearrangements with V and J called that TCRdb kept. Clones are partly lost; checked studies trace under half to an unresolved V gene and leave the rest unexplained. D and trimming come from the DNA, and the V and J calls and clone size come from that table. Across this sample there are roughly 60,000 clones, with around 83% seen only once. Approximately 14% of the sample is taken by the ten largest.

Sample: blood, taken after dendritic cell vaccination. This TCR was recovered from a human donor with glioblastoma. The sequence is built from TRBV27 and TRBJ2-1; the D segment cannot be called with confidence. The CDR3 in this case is CASSFRSADSYNEQFF. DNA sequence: TGTGCCAGCAGTTTCAGGTCAGCAGACTCCTACAATGAGCAGTTCTTC.